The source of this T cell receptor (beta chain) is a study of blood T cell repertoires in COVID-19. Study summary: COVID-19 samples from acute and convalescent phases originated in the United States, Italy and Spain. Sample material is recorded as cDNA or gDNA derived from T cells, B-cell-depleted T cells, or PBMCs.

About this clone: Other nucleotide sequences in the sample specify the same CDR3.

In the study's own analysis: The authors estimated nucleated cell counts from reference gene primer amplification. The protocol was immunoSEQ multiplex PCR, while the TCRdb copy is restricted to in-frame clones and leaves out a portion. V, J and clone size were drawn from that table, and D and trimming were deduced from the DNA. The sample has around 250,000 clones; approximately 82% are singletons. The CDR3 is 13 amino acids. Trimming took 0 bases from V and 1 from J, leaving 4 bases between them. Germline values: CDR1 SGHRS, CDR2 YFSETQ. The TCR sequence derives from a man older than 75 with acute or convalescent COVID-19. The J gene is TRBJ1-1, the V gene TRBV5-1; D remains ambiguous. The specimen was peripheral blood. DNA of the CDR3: TGCGCCAGCAGCTTGGCGGGGAACACTGAAGCTTTCTTT. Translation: CASSLAGNTEAFF.